These 23 T cell receptor beta chains share one sample of origin, sequenced in a study of regulatory T cells in long-lasting Graves disease. The authors built TCR beta libraries using iRepertoire HTBI primers and Arm-PCR of CDR3 regions. From the multiplex PCR reads, TCRdb called clonotypes with MiXCR, one entry per CDR3 protein. Among approximately 400,000 distinct CDR3 sequences listed, around 20% were seen once. The time point: persistent/refractory GD, antithyroid drugs over 5 years with positive TRAb. The TCR library was made from RNA extracted from PBMCs. Here the sequenced sample was peripheral blood mononuclear cells (PBMCs), taken when the disease was refractory, from a patient treated with antithyroid drugs. These receptors were obtained from a female donor with Graves disease.

In its sample, this clonotype was seen once. This rearrangement joins TRBV19 to TRBJ1-6; 7 bases are shared with TRBD1. This CDR3 spans 13 amino acids. V shed 7 bases, J shed 10 bases, and the junction held 7 bases outside the gene matches. Germline values: CDR1 LNHDA, CDR2 SQIVND (reference sequence). The CDR3 region has the DNA TGTGCCAGTAATAGGCAGGGGGGATCACCCCTCCACTTT. Its protein product is CASNRQGGSPLHF. The whole variable domain, remainder taken from reference TRBV19 and TRBJ1-6, is DGGITQSPKYLFRKEGQNVTLSCEQNLNHDAMYWYRQDPGQGLRLIYYSQIVNDFQKGDIAEGYSVSREKKESFPLTVTSAQKNPTAFYLCASNRQGGSPLHFGNGTRLTVT.

The genes are TRBV6-1 and TRBJ1-5, with D unresolved. The CDR3 runs 12 residues. The V end was cut by 7 bases, the J end by 3 bases, with 7 bases between. The germline CDR1 and CDR2 sequences are MNHNS and SASEGT. The CDR3 sequence: CASKHSNQPQHF. The CDR3 coding sequence is TGTGCCAGCAAACATTCCAATCAGCCCCAGCATTTT.

In this sample, this clonotype turned up many times. The chain carries TRBV30 and TRBJ2-2; D is undetermined. CDR1 GTSNPN and CDR2 SVGIG come from the germline V gene (reference sequence). V lost 3 bases to trimming and J lost 6 bases, with 8 bases between them. This CDR3 comprises 12 residues. CDR3 in DNA: TGTGCCTGGAGCCCTCTGCCCGGGGAGCTGTTTTTT. Amino acid sequence: CAWSPLPGELFF.

The chain joins TRBV28 to TRBJ2-7; the match to TRBD1 covers 9 bases. Germline loops: CDR1 MDHEN, CDR2 SYDVKM. V lost 5 bases and J lost 1; bases outside the gene matches: 6. The CDR3 is 15 residues long. The DNA for the CDR3 is TGTGCCAGCAGTGATCCGGGACAGGGTTCCTACGAGCAGTACTTC. Translated, it gives CASSDPGQGSYEQYF.

Comments on this clonotype: This may be a read error, as it is one base from a much larger clone. This rearrangement joins TRBV7-6 to TRBJ1-5, with D unresolved. This CDR3 is 15 amino acids long. Per the germline V gene, CDR1 is SGHVS and CDR2 is FNYEAQ. The ends were cut back, 1 base at V and 6 bases at J, with 13 bases in the middle. The CDR3 nucleotides read TGTGCCAGCAGCTTAGTGGTCGCTAGCGTTCAGCCCCAGCATTTT. Amino acid sequence: CASSLVVASVQPQHF.

In this sample, this clonotype turned up many times. This chain uses TRBV2 with TRBJ1-3; no firm D call. The CDR3 sequence is 13 residues long. Trimming shortened V by 10 bases and J by 0 bases, and 10 bases separated the two germline ends. Germline assignment: CDR1 SNHLY and CDR2 FYNNEI. The CDR3 sequence: CAIRLLSGNTIYF. The CDR3 DNA is TGTGCCATTCGACTGCTCTCTGGAAACACCATATATTTT.

Remarks on this clonotype: It may be a read error: a sequence one base away is much more abundant. This chain joins TRBV7-2 and TRBJ2-7; D not certain. Trimming removed 4 bases at V and 5 bases at J, with 21 bases between. The CDR3 covers 16 residues. Germline-derived CDR1 and CDR2 are SGHTA and FQGNSA. The CDR3 protein is CASSSEPSAFANEQYF. CDR3 bases: TGTGCCAGCAGCTCTGAGCCCAGTGCCTTTGCCAACGAGCAGTACTTC.

The CDR3: CASSEPTEGNTEAFF. CDR3 coding DNA: TGTGCCAGCAGTGAACCGACAGAGGGGAACACTGAAGCTTTCTTT. This rearrangement joins TRBV6-1 to TRBJ1-1, with D tentatively TRBD1 (5 bases). This CDR3 has 15 amino acids. The V gene lost 2 bases and the J gene lost 1 base, with 11 bases spanning the gap. CDR1 and CDR2 from the germline V gene are MNHNS and SASEGT.

This clonotype was found a few times. The chain couples TRBV5-1 to TRBJ2-5, with TRBD2 identical over 7 bases. The CDR3 has 15 amino acids. Losses at the gene ends were 4 bases for V and 5 bases for J; bases not matched to a gene: 11. Germline CDR1 reads SGHRS; CDR2 reads YFSETQ. The CDR3 protein is CASSLGLTDGETQYF. The DNA for the CDR3 is TGCGCCAGCAGCCTGGGACTAACTGATGGGGAGACCCAGTACTTC.

This clonotype was recorded many times. This sequence joins TRBV12-3 or TRBV12-4 and TRBJ1-5, with 10 bases that match TRBD1. The CDR3 runs to 16 residues. V lost 3 bases to trimming and J lost 7 bases; unmatched junction nucleotides: 9. This CDR3 is CASSFTGTGVSQPQHF. The CDR3 DNA reads TGTGCCAGCAGTTTCACCGGGACAGGGGTTTCCCAGCCCCAGCATTTT.

In its sample, this clonotype was seen many times. The chain couples TRBV20-1 to TRBJ2-7; the D gene is possibly TRBD2 (6 bases). CDR1 is DFQATT, CDR2 SNEGSKA, per germline (reference sequence). Trimming removed 3 bases from V and 3 bases from J, with 18 bases in between. CDR3 size: 15 residues. In DNA form, the CDR3 reads TGCAGTGCTAGTTTGGTGGGTAGCGGACTCTACGAGCAGTACTTC. The encoded protein is CSASLVGSGLYEQYF.

This clonotype was observed a few times. J is TRBJ1-5 and V is TRBV19; D remains ambiguous. Trimming removed 3 bases at V and 0 bases at J, with 9 bases between. CDR1 and CDR2 from the germline V gene are LNHDA and SQIVND (reference sequence). The CDR3 is 15 residues long. The DNA for the CDR3 is TGTGCCAGTAGTATTACACCGTATAGCAATCAGCCCCAGCATTTT. Its translation: CASSITPYSNQPQHF.

Only a few counts were recorded for this clonotype. The rearrangement uses TRBV20-1 and TRBJ2-5, with D tentatively TRBD2 (6 bases). The germline gives CDR1 DFQATT, CDR2 SNEGSKA (reference sequence). This CDR3 contains 16 residues. V lost 6 bases and J 4 bases, leaving 24 bases between the germline ends. CDR3 nucleotides: TGCAGTGCCGAAGGACGACTTAATTGGGGAGGAGAGACCCAGTACTTC. This codes for CSAEGRLNWGGETQYF.

The gene calls are TRBV18 and TRBJ2-2; 7 bases fit TRBD1. The V gene's germline CDR1 is KGHSH and CDR2 LQKENI. Trimming cost V 5 bases and J 5 bases; bases outside gene matches: 8. There are 15 residues in the CDR3. The CDR3 nucleotides read TGTGCCAGCTCAACCGACAGGGCGGGTACCGGGGAGCTGTTTTTT. Translated, it gives CASSTDRAGTGELFF.

There are many counts of this clonotype. This chain uses TRBV28 with TRBJ2-7; maybe TRBD2 (6 bases). Looked up from germline, CDR1 is MDHEN and CDR2 is SYDVKM. Trimming left V 6 bases short and J 4 bases short, with 22 bases between. This CDR3 region has 16 residues. CDR3 protein: CASSWTGRLGSYEQYF. The CDR3, as DNA: TGTGCCAGCAGCTGGACGGGGCGACTAGGATCATACGAGCAGTACTTC. Full variable domain (remainder filled in from reference TRBV28 and TRBJ2-7): DVKVTQSSRYLVKRTGEKVFLECVQDMDHENMFWYRQDPGLGLRLIYFSYDVKMKEKGDIPEGYSVSREKKERFSLILESASTNQTSMYLCASSWTGRLGSYEQYFGPGTRLTVT.

This clonotype was seen a single time. The V call is TRBV5-1, the J call TRBJ2-1; 8 bases agree with TRBD2. V shed 2 bases and J 6 bases; nucleotides not matched to a gene: 4. This CDR3 contains 14 residues. From germline, CDR1 is SGHRS and CDR2 YFSETQ. The CDR3 is CASSFTGGPNEQFF. As DNA, the CDR3 is TGCGCCAGCAGCTTTACGGGAGGGCCCAATGAGCAGTTCTTC.

This clonotype was counted ten times or more. The V and J genes are TRBV30 and TRBJ2-4, with 8 bases fitting TRBD1. Germline CDR1 is GTSNPN and CDR2 is SVGIG (reference sequence). With V trimmed by 2 bases and J by 4 bases, 4 bases remained unmatched. The CDR3 length is 14 residues. CDR3 in amino acids: CAWSLGTGKNIQYF. CDR3 bases: TGTGCCTGGAGTCTAGGGACAGGAAAAAACATTCAGTACTTC.

This clonotype was observed a handful of times. The CDR3 DNA is TGTGCCTCCTTGACAGGAATGAACACTGAAGCTTTCTTT. It yields the protein CASLTGMNTEAFF. The V call is TRBV6-1, the J call TRBJ1-1, with D perhaps TRBD1 (6 bases). V gave up 11 bases and J gave up 0 bases, with 13 bases separating them. The CDR3 runs to 13 residues. Germline CDR1 reads MNHNS; CDR2 reads SASEGT.

This clonotype was detected many times. V is TRBV7-2 and J is TRBJ2-5; D gene unclear. CDR1 is SGHTA, CDR2 FQGNSA, per germline. The CDR3 length is 11 residues. V was clipped by 1 base and J by 7 bases, with 4 bases between them. The CDR3 bases are TGTGCCAGCAGCTTAGAGCTGACCCAGTACTTC. Protein product: CASSLELTQYF.

This clonotype was counted at least ten times. The chain has TRBV29-1 and TRBJ2-7; no clear D. Germline V gives CDR1 SQVTM, CDR2 ANQGSEA. The CDR3 runs 11 residues. V was clipped by 3 bases and J by 4 bases, with 7 bases between them. The DNA for the CDR3 is TGCAGCGTTGAGGAAGTATACGAGCAGTACTTC. Protein sequence: CSVEEVYEQYF.

This clonotype was seen repeatedly, ten times or more. The chain couples TRBV10-1 to TRBJ1-1; no clear D gene. CDR1 and CDR2 from the germline V gene are WNHNN and SYGVQD (reference sequence). V was pared by 3 bases and J by 0 bases, with 5 bases between. This CDR3 contains 13 residues. The CDR3 sequence is CASSEVLNTEAFF. The CDR3 bases are TGCGCCAGCAGTGAAGTCCTGAACACTGAAGCTTTCTTT.

The rearrangement joins TRBV7-2 to TRBJ1-3; TRBD1 aligns across 9 bases. Per germline, CDR1 SGHTA and CDR2 FQGNSA. Trimming at V came to 5 bases and at J to 2 bases, leaving 4 bases not matched to a gene. The CDR3 extends over 15 amino acids. CDR3 sequence (DNA): TGTGCCAGCAGCCGGGACAGGGAGCCTGGAAACACCATATATTTT. Protein: CASSRDREPGNTIYF. The complete variable domain, with remaining parts taken from reference TRBV7-2 and TRBJ1-3, reads GAGVSQSPSNKVTEKGKDVELRCDPISGHTALYWYRQSLGQGLEFLIYFQGNSAPDKSGLPSDRFSAERTGGSVSTLTIQRTQQEDSAVYLCASSRDREPGNTIYFGEGSWLTVV.

This clonotype was counted ten times or more. DNA for the CDR3: TGTGCCAGCAGCCAAGTGCTACAGAACACTGAAGCTTTCTTT. Translating gives CASSQVLQNTEAFF. This chain uses TRBV3-1 with TRBJ1-1; D is unresolved. Germline-derived CDR1 and CDR2 are LGHDT and YNNKEL (reference sequence). The CDR3 sequence is 14 residues long. V was cut by 1 base and J by 1 base, with 7 bases left in between.